This TCR beta chain was recorded in a study of identifying expanded T cells in peripheral blood. Germline-derived CDR1 and CDR2 are SQVTM and ANQGSEA. Trimming at V came to 7 bases and at J to 3 bases, leaving 9 bases not matched to a gene. CDR3 length: 15 amino acids. Concerning this clone: No antigen is known for it.

Points from the study as a whole: Approximately two-week clone count variance significantly increased as total template count grew. Approximately 1.2 clones differed between technical replicates, versus around 15 and 19 over time.

TCRdb keeps only in-frame clones here, not all; method: immunoSEQ multiplex PCR. The sample includes fewer than 85,000 clones, about 91% of them seen just once. During the collection period, no donor immune events like infections were recorded. Sequencing was carried out using blood. This TCR was recovered from a person aged 18 to 75 in good health. This chain connects TRBV29-1 to TRBJ2-6, with 7 bases identical to TRBD1. The CDR3 DNA is TGCAGCGCCAGAGGGGGCGCGGGTGGGGCCAACGTCCTGACTTTC. This translates into CSARGGAGGANVLTF.